Following are 4 T cell receptor beta chains from one sample sequenced in a study of OX40 agonist ivuxolimab in advanced cancers. Receptor amplification or capture employed the immunoSEQ multiplex PCR assay. TCRdb retrieved this table from immuneACCESS and kept in-frame rearrangements only. Not all clones are present; in checked studies, unresolved V genes account for under half, and no reason is known for the remainder. The sample yields about 98,000 clones; roughly 85% were counted once. 0.5% of the sample is in the top ten clones. The material sequenced was CD4+ or CD8+ T cells sorted from blood, taken in a trial of the OX40 agonist ivuxolimab. The receptor set was obtained from an adult with an advanced solid tumor such as melanoma, head and neck, liver or kidney cancer.

The chain employs TRBV7-9 and TRBJ2-1; D unclear. With 5 bases removed from V and 5 bases from J, the gap between germline ends came to 7 bases. This CDR3 has 12 residues. CDR1 and CDR2 (germline): SEHNR, FQNEAQ (reference sequence). The CDR3 reads CASSLINNEQFF. The CDR3 region has the DNA TGTGCCAGCAGCCTCATTAACAATGAGCAGTTCTTC.

The chain recombines TRBV5-1 with TRBJ2-5; 10 bases align to TRBD2. After removal of 0 bases from V and 2 bases from J, the junction contained 7 bases not matched to a gene. There are 17 residues in the CDR3. Germline V gene sequence: CDR1 SGHRS, CDR2 YFSETQ. The DNA for the CDR3 is TGCGCCAGCAGCTTGGGGCAACTAGCGGGGCCGCAAGAGACCCAGTACTTC. Its translation: CASSLGQLAGPQETQYF. Variable domain in full (rest from reference TRBV5-1 and TRBJ2-5): KAGVTQTPRYLIKTRGQQVTLSCSPISGHRSVSWYQQTPGQGLQFLFEYFSETQRNKGNFPGRFSGRQFSNSRSEMNVSTLELGDSALYLCASSLGQLAGPQETQYFGPGTRLLVL.

This clone was observed a handful of times. The V gene is TRBV19, the J gene TRBJ2-2; D possibly matches TRBD1 or TRBD2 (6 bases each). Germline V gene sequence: CDR1 LNHDA, CDR2 SQIVND (reference sequence). The germline V and J ends were trimmed by 7 bases and 7 bases, with 19 bases remaining between them. The CDR3 is made up of 15 amino acids. In DNA form, the CDR3 reads TGTGCCAGTATGGCTAGTGGGGGGCCCGGCGGGGAGCTGTTTTTT. This sequence encodes CASMASGGPGGELFF.

This chain joins TRBV28 and TRBJ1-1; D might be TRBD1 (5 bases). Germline CDR1 is MDHEN and CDR2 is SYDVKM. Trimming took 3 bases from V and 4 from J, leaving 21 bases between them. This CDR3 is 17 amino acids long. CDR3 region: CASSLRQDFSRGTEAFF. The DNA for the CDR3 is TGTGCCAGCAGTTTGCGTCAGGACTTCTCAAGGGGCACTGAAGCTTTCTTT.